This T cell receptor (beta chain) was captured in a study of graft-versus-host responses after intestinal transplantation. Per the germline V gene, CDR1 is LGHNA and CDR2 is YSLEER. Losses at the gene ends were 3 bases for V and 4 bases for J; bases not matched to a gene: 1. The CDR3 is made up of 14 amino acids. On this clone itself: Its target is not known. Other DNA variants within this sample encode the same CDR3.

The protocol was immunoSEQ multiplex PCR, while the TCRdb copy is restricted to in-frame clones and leaves out a portion. This sample has 130,000 or so clones, with about 93% found just once. The source is a human donor who received an intestinal transplant. The chain joins TRBV4-3 to TRBJ2-7, with 12 bases fitting TRBD2. The material sequenced was unstimulated CD4+ T cells sorted from spleen or lymph node cells, taken before intestinal transplant. The CDR3, as DNA: TGCGCCAGCAGCCAGACTAGCGGGAGTTACGAGCAGTACTTC. Translated, it gives CASSQTSGSYEQYF.